This is a list of T cell receptor beta chains from one sample in a study of shared clonotypes between healthy human individuals. Only in-frame clones appear in the TCRdb table, and some are missing; sequencing was by immunoSEQ multiplex PCR. The sample carries some 980,000 clones, 60% to 85% recorded once. Sequencing was done on a sample of memory CD4+ T cells sorted from blood. The origin of the receptors is a man aged 18 to 30 in good health. CDR3s include the opening cysteine and the closing phenylalanine or tryptophan. Each record gives: V gene, J gene, D gene, clone size, CDR3 DNA, CDR3 protein. A D gene is named only where the DNA matches it firmly. Only some rows state a clone size, as once, few, many or a class for expanded clones.

v_call: TRBV5-6
j_call: TRBJ1-5
d_call: TRBD1
clone_size: NA
cdr3_nt: TGTGCCAGCAGCTTGGCTTTGGGACAGGGCAATCAGCCCCAGCATTTT
cdr3_aa: CASSLALGQGNQPQHF

v_call: TRBV30
j_call: TRBJ2-7
d_call: NA
clone_size: many
cdr3_nt: TGTGCCTGGAAACTGGGAGGCTACGAGCAGTACTTC
cdr3_aa: CAWKLGGYEQYF

v_call: TRBV6-6
j_call: TRBJ2-5
d_call: TRBD2
clone_size: NA
cdr3_nt: TGTGCCAGCAGGGGTAGCGGGGGGGCCGGTGAGACCCAGTACTTC
cdr3_aa: CASRGSGGAGETQYF

v_call: TRBV6-1
j_call: TRBJ1-1
d_call: TRBD1
clone_size: many
cdr3_nt: TGTGCCAGCAGTGAAGCAGCAGGGGGCACTGAAGCTTTCTTT
cdr3_aa: CASSEAAGGTEAFF

v_call: TRBV19
j_call: TRBJ2-1
d_call: TRBD1
clone_size: NA
cdr3_nt: TGTGCCAGTAATGGACAGGGCCATAACAATGAGCAGTTCTTC
cdr3_aa: CASNGQGHNNEQFF

v_call: TRBV27
j_call: TRBJ2-7
d_call: NA
clone_size: once
cdr3_nt: TGTGCCAGCAGTTTATCGATCGCATCCTACGAGCAGTACTTC
cdr3_aa: CASSLSIASYEQYF

v_call: TRBV11-1
j_call: TRBJ2-3
d_call: NA
clone_size: NA
cdr3_nt: TGTGCCAGCAGCCGATGGGCAGGAGCTAGCACAGATACGCAGTATTTT
cdr3_aa: CASSRWAGASTDTQYF

v_call: TRBV5-1
j_call: TRBJ2-1
d_call: NA
clone_size: once
cdr3_nt: TGCGCCAGCAGCGACGGGACTTCCGTGTACAATGAGCAGTTCTTC
cdr3_aa: CASSDGTSVYNEQFF

v_call: TRBV5-1
j_call: TRBJ1-1
d_call: TRBD1
clone_size: NA
cdr3_nt: TGCGCCAGCAGCCCCGGACAGGCAGCACTTAACACTGAAGCTTTCTTT
cdr3_aa: CASSPGQAALNTEAFF

v_call: TRBV9
j_call: TRBJ2-2
d_call: TRBD2
clone_size: NA
cdr3_nt: TGTGCCAGCAGCGAAACTAGCGGGGAAGCCGGGGAGCTGTTTTTT
cdr3_aa: CASSETSGEAGELFF

v_call: TRBV18
j_call: TRBJ2-5
d_call: TRBD2
clone_size: once
cdr3_nt: TGTGCCAGCTCACCAAGGGAGGGCCGAGAGGAGACCCAGTACTTC
cdr3_aa: CASSPREGREETQYF

v_call: TRBV7-9
j_call: TRBJ1-2
d_call: TRBD1
clone_size: many
cdr3_nt: TGTGCCAGCAGCTTTCTCGGGACAGGGGAGAATGGCTACACCTTC
cdr3_aa: CASSFLGTGENGYTF

v_call: TRBV27
j_call: TRBJ1-5
d_call: NA
clone_size: few
cdr3_nt: TGTGCCAGCAGTTTATCCTGGGGGGCTAGCAATCAGCCCCAGCATTTT
cdr3_aa: CASSLSWGASNQPQHF

v_call: TRBV5-1
j_call: TRBJ2-1
d_call: TRBD1
clone_size: NA
cdr3_nt: TGCGCCAGCAGCTCAGCTACGACAGGGGGCAATGAGCAGTTCTTC
cdr3_aa: CASSSATTGGNEQFF

v_call: TRBV28
j_call: TRBJ1-2
d_call: NA
clone_size: NA
cdr3_nt: TGTGCCACCCCAGATGGGGGGGGTGGCTATGGCTACACCTTC
cdr3_aa: CATPDGGGGYGYTF

v_call: TRBV2
j_call: TRBJ2-1
d_call: NA
clone_size: NA
cdr3_nt: TGTGCCAGCAGTGAATTTCGGGGGAGTGAGCAGTTCTTC
cdr3_aa: CASSEFRGSEQFF

v_call: TRBV5-4
j_call: TRBJ2-6
d_call: NA
clone_size: NA
cdr3_nt: TGTGCCAGCAGCTCGGACGTGACAGCTGGGGCCAACGTCCTGACTTTC
cdr3_aa: CASSSDVTAGANVLTF

v_call: TRBV4-3
j_call: TRBJ1-2
d_call: NA
clone_size: once
cdr3_nt: TGCGCCAGCAGTCGTGGGGGCTATGGCTACACCTTC
cdr3_aa: CASSRGGYGYTF

v_call: TRBV23-1
j_call: TRBJ1-4
d_call: NA
clone_size: NA
cdr3_nt: TGCGCCAGCAGTCAATCCACCCCTGGCAGTTTTAATGAAAAACTGTTTTTT
cdr3_aa: CASSQSTPGSFNEKLFF

v_call: TRBV12-5
j_call: TRBJ2-2
d_call: TRBD1
clone_size: NA
cdr3_nt: TGTGCTAGTGGCACGGACAGGGCCGGCACCGGGGAGCTGTTTTTT
cdr3_aa: CASGTDRAGTGELFF

v_call: TRBV11-2
j_call: TRBJ2-7
d_call: NA
clone_size: few
cdr3_nt: TGTGCCAGCAGCCCGCAGGGGACCTCCTACGAGCAGTACTTC
cdr3_aa: CASSPQGTSYEQYF

v_call: TRBV10-3
j_call: TRBJ2-3
d_call: TRBD2
clone_size: NA
cdr3_nt: TGTGCCATCACGGGTATAGCGGGAAGCACAGATACGCAGTATTTT
cdr3_aa: CAITGIAGSTDTQYF